A single sample is the source of the 30 T cell receptor beta chains below, sequenced in a study of T cell repertoires in cytomegalovirus infection. TCRdb reprocessed the reads via MiXCR and lists one record per CDR3 protein. The sample gives fewer than 300,000 distinct CDR3 sequences, roughly a quarter of which show up once; roughly 14% is in the top ten. The sequenced material came from PBMCs. All receptors derive from a human donor in good health (CMV status not recorded). Some clones in this sample may be carry-over from other donors' samples.

The genes are TRBV20-1 and TRBJ2-7; 8 bases agree with TRBD2. CDR1 and CDR2 from the germline V gene are DFQATT and SNEGSKA (reference sequence). The CDR3 totals 16 residues. V shed 6 bases, J shed 1 base, and the junction held 14 bases outside the gene matches. The CDR3 region is CSAPGLRTSRSYEQYF. In DNA, the CDR3 is TGCAGTGCCCCGGGCCTGAGGACTAGCAGATCCTACGAGCAGTACTTC.

This clonotype was counted at least ten times. The J gene is TRBJ1-2, the V gene TRBV11-2; D might be TRBD1 (5 bases). The CDR3 is 15 residues long. Trimming stripped 4 bases from V and 4 bases from J, with 16 bases between. Germline values: CDR1 SGHAT, CDR2 FQNNGV. CDR3 region: CASSSMTAASYGYTF. The CDR3 DNA sequence: TGTGCCAGCAGCTCCATGACAGCGGCCAGCTATGGCTACACCTTC.

This clonotype was seen many times. J is TRBJ2-3 and V is TRBV28; the D gene is possibly TRBD1 (5 bases). The germline gives CDR1 MDHEN, CDR2 SYDVKM. This CDR3 contains 15 residues. V was clipped by 1 base and J by 3 bases, with 11 bases between them. The DNA for the CDR3 is TGTGCCAGCAGTTTATCAGGGAAGTGGACAGATACGCAGTATTTT. It codes for CASSLSGKWTDTQYF.

The chain has TRBV19 and TRBJ2-3, with D unclear. The CDR3 is 13 amino acids. Per the germline V gene, CDR1 is LNHDA and CDR2 is SQIVND (reference sequence). The V end lost 2 bases, the J end lost 4 bases, and 7 bases lay between the germline ends. The CDR3 here is CASSIIAADTQYF. The CDR3 DNA reads TGTGCCAGTAGTATAATAGCCGCAGATACGCAGTATTTT. Full variable domain (outside the CDR3, taken from reference TRBV19 and TRBJ2-3): DGGITQSPKYLFRKEGQNVTLSCEQNLNHDAMYWYRQDPGQGLRLIYYSQIVNDFQKGDIAEGYSVSREKKESFPLTVTSAQKNPTAFYLCASSIIAADTQYFGPGTRLTVL.

The chain is built from TRBV20-1 and TRBJ2-7; 8 bases agree with TRBD1. Germline trimming cut 5 bases from V and 5 bases from J; bases unmatched to any gene: 2. CDR1 DFQATT and CDR2 SNEGSKA come from the germline V gene (reference sequence). The CDR3 covers 11 residues. CDR3 sequence (DNA): TGCAGTGCTTCAGGGGGCCACGAGCAGTACTTC. Translation: CSASGGHEQYF.

This rearrangement joins TRBV28 to TRBJ2-3; 10 bases align to TRBD1. V shed 4 bases and J 6 bases; nucleotides not matched to a gene: 4. The CDR3 has 14 amino acids. Looked up from germline, CDR1 is MDHEN and CDR2 is SYDVKM. As DNA, the CDR3 is TGTGCCAGCAGTTCCGGGACAGGGGTGGATACGCAGTATTTT. Protein product: CASSSGTGVDTQYF.

This chain connects TRBV12-3 or TRBV12-4 to TRBJ2-5; 8 nucleotides line up with TRBD2. V was pared by 6 bases and J by 4 bases, with 10 bases of the junction left unmatched. The CDR3 consists of 15 residues. The CDR3 region has the DNA TGTGCCAGCAGGGAGCGGGGGAACACAAGAGAGACCCAGTACTTC. Encoded protein: CASRERGNTRETQYF.

The table lists this clonotype with a few counts. The chain combines TRBV7-9 with TRBJ2-1; TRBD1 might be the D (5 bases). The CDR3 extends over 17 amino acids. V shed 7 bases and J shed 0 bases, with 19 bases lying between them. The V gene's germline CDR1 is SEHNR and CDR2 FQNEAQ (reference sequence). The CDR3 loop reads CASTIQAGLYSYNEQFF. Here the CDR3 DNA reads TGTGCCAGCACCATCCAGGCAGGGCTATACTCCTACAATGAGCAGTTCTTC.

V usage is TRBV28 and J usage is TRBJ1-4; 7 bases line up with TRBD1. J was trimmed by 10 bases and V by 3 bases; bases with no gene match: 11. From germline, CDR1 is MDHEN and CDR2 SYDVKM. This CDR3 region has 15 residues. CDR3 nucleotides: TGTGCCAGCAGTTTTACAGGGGCGCCAATGGGAAAACTGTTTTTT. This codes for CASSFTGAPMGKLFF.

In its sample, this clonotype was seen many times. The chain has TRBV7-2 and TRBJ2-7; 11 bases align to TRBD2. CDR3 size: 15 residues. V was clipped by 5 bases and J by 6 bases; unmatched bases: 9. CDR1 is SGHTA, CDR2 FQGNSA, per germline. The CDR3 DNA follows: TGTGCCAGCAGCCGAACTAGCGGGAGAGGGAGCGAGCAGTACTTC. It translates to CASSRTSGRGSEQYF.

CDR3: CASSPGGPIAGAPLSSYNEQFF. In DNA, the CDR3 is TGTGCCAGCAGCCCCGGGGGCCCTATAGCGGGGGCCCCTCTGAGCTCCTACAATGAGCAGTTCTTC. The V call is TRBV11-2, the J call TRBJ2-1, with 9 bases identical to TRBD2. CDR1 and CDR2 from the germline V gene are SGHAT and FQNNGV. With V trimmed by 5 bases and J by 0 bases, 23 bases remained unmatched. This CDR3 has 22 amino acids.

CDR3 coding DNA: TGTGCCAGCAGTTTCAATCCTCTCTATGGCTACACCTTC. Translating gives CASSFNPLYGYTF. The V call is TRBV27, the J call TRBJ1-2; no reliable D call. The CDR3 is 13 residues long. Germline CDR1 MNHEY, CDR2 SMNVEV (reference sequence). The V gene lost 3 bases and the J gene lost 4 bases, with 9 bases spanning the gap.

This rearrangement joins TRBV20-1 to TRBJ2-5; unclear D gene. V lost 3 bases and J lost 4, with 9 bases in between. CDR1 is DFQATT, CDR2 SNEGSKA, per germline (reference sequence). The CDR3 extends over 12 amino acids. CDR3 DNA: TGCAGTGCTAGGGACCCCCTAGAGACCCAGTACTTC. Translation gives CSARDPLETQYF.

CDR3 coding DNA: TGTGCCAGCAGTTTGGACAAGGAATGGGTGCGAACTGAAGCTTTCTTT. Translated, it gives CASSLDKEWVRTEAFF. The chain links TRBV6-6 to TRBJ1-1, with D maybe TRBD1 (5 bases). The V end was cut by 4 bases, the J end by 5 bases, with 20 bases between. Germline V gene data show CDR1 as MNHNY and CDR2 as SVGAGI (reference sequence). This CDR3 region has 16 residues.

This clonotype was observed at least ten times. The chain combines TRBV7-2 with TRBJ1-6, with D uncertain. V was clipped by 2 bases and J by 10 bases, with 9 bases between them. The V gene's germline CDR1 is SGHTA and CDR2 FQGNSA. The CDR3 covers 13 residues. In DNA, the CDR3 is TGTGCCAGCAGCTTAAATCTAATGTCACCCCTCCACTTT. This gives the protein CASSLNLMSPLHF.

The V call is TRBV18, the J call TRBJ1-1; D is undetermined. The germline V and J ends were trimmed by 0 bases and 1 base, with 9 bases remaining between them. Germline values: CDR1 KGHSH, CDR2 LQKENI. This CDR3 has 15 residues. This CDR3 is CASSPPSRSNTEAFF. CDR3 nucleotide sequence: TGTGCCAGCTCACCACCCTCCAGATCGAACACTGAAGCTTTCTTT. Full variable domain (missing parts from reference TRBV18 and TRBJ1-1): NAGVMQNPRHLVRRRGQEARLRCSPMKGHSHVYWYRQLPEEGLKFMVYLQKENIIDESGMPKERFSAEFPKEGPSILRIQQVVRGDSAAYFCASSPPSRSNTEAFFGQGTRLTVV.

This clonotype was counted between two and nine times. The chain carries TRBV28 and TRBJ2-7; TRBD1 agrees at 12 bases. Germline V lookup: CDR1 MDHEN, CDR2 SYDVKM. Unmatched junction bases numbered 7, after V lost 6 bases and J lost 7 bases. The CDR3 is made up of 14 amino acids. In DNA form, the CDR3 reads TGTGCCAGCAGCCTCGGGACAGGGGGCCTGGAGCAGTACTTC. Translation gives CASSLGTGGLEQYF. Full variable domain (outside the CDR3, taken from reference TRBV28 and TRBJ2-7): DVKVTQSSRYLVKRTGEKVFLECVQDMDHENMFWYRQDPGLGLRLIYFSYDVKMKEKGDIPEGYSVSREKKERFSLILESASTNQTSMYLCASSLGTGGLEQYFGPGTRLTVT.

In its sample, this clonotype was seen a few times. The rearrangement uses TRBV28 and TRBJ2-7; 9 bases match TRBD2. This CDR3 contains 15 residues. V dropped 6 bases and J dropped 0; count of bases not matched to a gene: 6. Germline V lookup: CDR1 MDHEN, CDR2 SYDVKM. The CDR3 is CASRSSGRSSYEQYF. The DNA for the CDR3 is TGTGCCAGCAGGTCAAGCGGGAGGAGCTCCTACGAGCAGTACTTC.

DNA for the CDR3: TGTGCCAGCAGCCAAGGACTTCTTTGGTTCTTC. Its protein product is CASSQGLLWFF. This chain joins TRBV27 and TRBJ2-1; D is perhaps TRBD2 (5 bases). This CDR3 has 11 residues. Trimming took off 6 bases at V and 15 bases at J, with 15 bases between the two ends. The germline gives CDR1 MNHEY, CDR2 SMNVEV (reference sequence).

This chain connects TRBV23-1 to TRBJ1-5, with 7 nucleotides matching TRBD1. Being an ORF, TRBV23-1 has a function that is uncertain. This CDR3 has 16 amino acids. Trimming at V came to 2 bases and at J to 4 bases, leaving 8 bases not matched to a gene. In DNA form, the CDR3 reads TGCGCCAGCAGTCAACCGACCGGGACAGAGAATCAGCCCCAGCATTTT. This encodes CASSQPTGTENQPQHF.

This clonotype was counted a few times. The chain uses TRBV12-3 or TRBV12-4 and TRBJ2-2; D is ambiguous. V lost 1 base and J lost 9, with 12 bases in between. The CDR3 runs 14 residues. For the CDR3, the DNA is TGTGCCAGCAGTTTAGATAGCAATCCTAGGGAGCTGTTTTTT. Translated, it gives CASSLDSNPRELFF.

The rearrangement joins TRBV18 to TRBJ2-2; 11 bases are shared with TRBD1. Germline V gene lookup returns CDR1 KGHSH and CDR2 LQKENI. V dropped 6 bases and J dropped 4; count of bases not matched to a gene: 7. The CDR3 is 16 amino acids. The CDR3 loop is CASSPGQGASTGELFF. For the CDR3, the DNA is TGTGCCAGCTCGCCCGGACAGGGGGCGAGCACCGGGGAGCTGTTTTTT.

This clonotype turned up a few times. This chain connects TRBV7-2 to TRBJ2-5; a possible D gene is TRBD2 (5 bases). Trimming pared 3 bases from V and 7 bases from J, leaving 15 bases between. Germline V gene lookup returns CDR1 SGHTA and CDR2 FQGNSA. The CDR3 extends over 14 amino acids. The CDR3 here is CASSLFGGPGTQYF. As DNA, the CDR3 is TGTGCCAGCAGCTTGTTCGGCGGGCCGGGGACCCAGTACTTC.

This clonotype came up many times. The chain is built from TRBV7-2 and TRBJ1-2; D call uncertain. V was shortened by 5 bases and J by 4 bases, with 17 bases between the two germline ends. The CDR3 spans 15 residues. The germline CDR1 and CDR2 sequences are SGHTA and FQGNSA. The CDR3 protein is CASSPLGGLGYGYTF. The CDR3, as DNA: TGTGCCAGCAGCCCACTCGGAGGCCTCGGCTATGGCTACACCTTC. Looking up the rest from reference TRBV7-2 and TRBJ1-2 gives the full variable domain: GAGVSQSPSNKVTEKGKDVELRCDPISGHTALYWYRQSLGQGLEFLIYFQGNSAPDKSGLPSDRFSAERTGGSVSTLTIQRTQQEDSAVYLCASSPLGGLGYGYTFGSGTRLTVV.

This clonotype turned up a few times. The CDR3 region is CASRKTGKSNNEQFF. In DNA form, the CDR3 reads TGTGCCAGCAGGAAGACAGGCAAAAGTAACAATGAGCAGTTCTTC. The chain has TRBV5-4 and TRBJ2-1; a possible D gene is TRBD1 (6 bases). Trimming removed 5 bases at V and 5 bases at J, with 17 bases between. The CDR3 totals 15 residues. Germline V lookup: CDR1 SGHNT, CDR2 YYREEE (reference sequence).

This clonotype was detected only a few times. The J gene is TRBJ1-5, the V gene TRBV12-3 or TRBV12-4; 10 bases agree with TRBD1. J was trimmed by 5 bases and V by 6 bases; bases with no gene match: 4. This CDR3 contains 14 residues. The chain's CDR3 is CASRSDRGDQPQHF. CDR3 nucleotide sequence: TGTGCCAGCAGATCGGACAGGGGGGATCAGCCCCAGCATTTT.

This clonotype was found a few times. The chain recombines TRBV19 with TRBJ2-1, with 9 bases fitting TRBD1. Looked up from germline, CDR1 is LNHDA and CDR2 is SQIVND (reference sequence). CDR3 length: 16 amino acids. The trim removed 7 bases at V and 3 bases at J, leaving 10 bases unmatched. CDR3 sequence (DNA): TGTGCCAGTAAATCTCCCGGGACAGGGTACTACAATGAGCAGTTCTTC. Amino acids: CASKSPGTGYYNEQFF.

The chain links TRBV12-3 or TRBV12-4 to TRBJ1-5, with 8 positions matching TRBD1. Trimming cost V 5 bases and J 6 bases; bases outside gene matches: 9. This CDR3 has 15 residues. In DNA form, the CDR3 reads TGTGCCAGCAGTCCAACCGGGACAGGACGTCAGCCCCAGCATTTT. Translated: CASSPTGTGRQPQHF.

This clonotype was counted at least ten times. V gene TRBV7-2 combines with J gene TRBJ1-5, with D unresolved. Between the trimmed V and J ends, which lost 4 bases and 6 bases, there was a span of 10 bases. The germline V gene encodes CDR1 SGHTA and CDR2 FQGNSA. The CDR3 is 13 residues long. CDR3 DNA: TGTGCCAGCAGCTACAGCGGAGGTCAGCCCCAGCATTTT. Protein sequence: CASSYSGGQPQHF.

This clonotype has ten or more counts. The gene calls are TRBV6-6 and TRBJ2-7; 7 bases agree with TRBD2. CDR3 length equals 15 residues. Germline V lookup: CDR1 MNHNY, CDR2 SVGAGI (reference sequence). V shed 2 bases, J shed 2 bases, and the junction held 6 bases outside the gene matches. CDR3 protein: CASSYGASGAYEQYF. For the CDR3, the DNA is TGTGCCAGCAGTTACGGGGCTAGCGGCGCCTACGAGCAGTACTTC.